The rows below give T cell receptor beta chains drawn from one sample of a study of OX40 agonist ivuxolimab in advanced cancers. The assay was immunoSEQ multiplex PCR, and TCRdb's table has in-frame clones only and misses some. This sample yields about 76,000 clones, of which roughly nine tenths are seen a single time; 13% belongs to the top ten. Source: CD4+ or CD8+ T cells sorted from blood, taken in a trial of the OX40 agonist ivuxolimab. The receptor source for this set is an adult with an advanced solid tumor such as melanoma, head and neck, liver or kidney cancer. The CDR3 runs from the conserved cysteine through the conserved F or W. The D gene is left open where the match is weak. Some rows mark clone size as missing; the rest say once, few, many or name a class of expanded clone.

clone size	V gene	D gene	J gene	CDR3 DNA	CDR3 protein
-	TRBV5-1	-	TRBJ1-4	TGCGCCAGCAGCTTGGCGGATGCAACTAATGAAAAACTGTTTTTT	CASSLADATNEKLFF
once	TRBV7-9	-	TRBJ2-7	TGTGCCAGCAGCCCAGACAGTTTATACGATGGGCAGTACTTC	CASSPDSLYDGQYF
once	TRBV4-1	TRBD1	TRBJ2-7	TGCGCCAGCAGCCAAGAGCCGACAGGGCGCTCTTCCTACGAGCAGTACTTC	CASSQEPTGRSSYEQYF
once	TRBV9	-	TRBJ2-5	TGTGCCAGCTCGAGGGGGGACATACAAGAGACCCAGTACTTC	CASSRGDIQETQYF
-	TRBV19	-	TRBJ1-4	TGTGCCAGTATGGCTCATAATGAAAAACTGTTTTTT	CASMAHNEKLFF
-	TRBV5-1	TRBD1	TRBJ2-5	TGCGCCAGCAGCATAAAGTGGACAGGGGAAGAGACCCAGTACTTC	CASSIKWTGEETQYF
-	TRBV9	-	TRBJ2-1	TGTGCCAGCAGCCTCCCTTCAGGGACTGGGAGCAATGAGCAGTTCTTC	CASSLPSGTGSNEQFF
few	TRBV7-9	-	TRBJ2-3	TGTGCCGGGTCGGCTGGACAAACTAACACAGATACGCAGTATTTT	CAGSAGQTNTDTQYF
-	TRBV28	-	TRBJ2-2	TGTGCCAGCAGAGCTATGGAGGGCGGCCGTAACACCGGGGAGCTGTTTTTT	CASRAMEGGRNTGELFF
-	TRBV2	-	TRBJ2-7	TGTGCCAGCAGTGAATTTGGGCCGCTATCTACCTACGAGCAGTACTTC	CASSEFGPLSTYEQYF
-	TRBV6-5	-	TRBJ2-1	TGTGCCAGCAGCCCTAGGGGGACCTCCTACAATGAGCAGTTCTTC	CASSPRGTSYNEQFF
-	TRBV5-6	-	TRBJ1-4	TGTGCCAGCAGCTTGTTTACGGGACAAATTAATGAAAAACTGTTTTTT	CASSLFTGQINEKLFF
-	TRBV10-1	-	TRBJ2-3	TGCGCCAGCAGTGAGTCCGGATACACAGATACGCAGTATTTT	CASSESGYTDTQYF
few	TRBV28	-	TRBJ1-4	TGTGCCAGCAGAAGGGCGGCAAGCTCAAATGAAAAACTGTTTTTT	CASRRAASSNEKLFF
-	TRBV12-5	-	TRBJ1-4	TGTGCTAGTGGTTTGATCCCGGCGGTTGCAACTAATGAAAAACTGTTTTTT	CASGLIPAVATNEKLFF
once	TRBV28	TRBD1	TRBJ2-3	TGTGCCAGCAGTTTTAGACAGGGTTTTTTTTCAGATACGCAGTATTTT	CASSFRQGFFSDTQYF
-	TRBV30	-	TRBJ1-1	TGTGCCTGGAGATGGGACGGTTTGGGTAACACTGAAGCTTTCTTT	CAWRWDGLGNTEAFF
-	TRBV25-1	-	TRBJ2-5	TGTGCCACTTCTAGGGGCGCATCAGAGACCCAGTACTTC	CATSRGASETQYF
-	TRBV7-9	-	TRBJ1-5	TGTGCCAGCAGCTTAGTCCGGGACCGCGATCAGCCCCAGCATTTT	CASSLVRDRDQPQHF
-	TRBV30	-	TRBJ1-2	TGTGCCTGGAGTGGGGGCGCCGGCTACACCTTC	CAWSGGAGYTF
once	TRBV19	-	TRBJ2-2	TGTGCCAGTAGTATGTGGGTTTCCGGGGAGCTGTTTTTT	CASSMWVSGELFF
-	TRBV27	-	TRBJ1-1	TGTGCCAGCAGTTTAGAGCAGAACACTGAAGCTTTCTTT	CASSLEQNTEAFF
-	TRBV7-8	-	TRBJ1-5	TGTGCCAGCAGCTTAACAGGCAGGGTGGGTCAGCCCCAGCATTTT	CASSLTGRVGQPQHF
-	TRBV15	-	TRBJ2-5	TGTGCCACCAGCAGAGATACATGGGGTGGCGAGACCCAGTACTTC	CATSRDTWGGETQYF
-	TRBV6-6	-	TRBJ1-2	TGTGCCAGCAGTTACAGGCCTGATCGCTACACCTTC	CASSYRPDRYTF
-	TRBV27	-	TRBJ2-1	TGTGCCAGCAGTTTAAGCGGTGGCTCCTACAATGAGCAGTTCTTC	CASSLSGGSYNEQFF
-	TRBV18	-	TRBJ1-2	TGTGCCAGCTCCGGGGACGCATCCTATGGCTACACCTTC	CASSGDASYGYTF
-	TRBV27	-	TRBJ2-6	TGTGCCAGCAGTTTTGGGGGGGCCAACGTCCTGACTTTC	CASSFGGANVLTF
-	TRBV6-1	-	TRBJ1-1	TGTGCCAGCAGTGAAAGGGGGGGCCTGAACACTGAAGCTTTCTTT	CASSERGGLNTEAFF
-	TRBV19	-	TRBJ2-5	TGTGCCAGTAGTATGCCCGAGCTACAAGAGACCCAGTACTTC	CASSMPELQETQYF
-	TRBV7-9	-	TRBJ1-5	TGTGCCAGCAGCGGAGGCTCTGGGGTCAATCAGCCCCAGCATTTT	CASSGGSGVNQPQHF
-	TRBV9	TRBD2	TRBJ2-7	TGTGCCAGCAGCCTAGGGACTAGCGGCTACGAGCAGTACTTC	CASSLGTSGYEQYF
-	TRBV4-1	-	TRBJ2-1	TGCGCCAGCAGCCAGCCACACGCAAGCCCCTACAATGAGCAGTTCTTC	CASSQPHASPYNEQFF
-	TRBV7-9	-	TRBJ2-7	TGTGCCAGCAGCCCCAGACTGAGCTACGAGCAGTACTTC	CASSPRLSYEQYF
once	TRBV27	-	TRBJ1-5	TGTGCCAGCAGTTTCGGCAGAGACAATCAGCCCCAGCATTTT	CASSFGRDNQPQHF
-	TRBV2	TRBD2	TRBJ2-7	TGTGCCAGCAGTGCGGCGGCGGGAGGAGGGGACGAGCAGTACTTC	CASSAAAGGGDEQYF
-	TRBV7-9	TRBD2	TRBJ2-3	TGTGCCAGCATGGGCGGGACTAGCGGGAGGGCCCTAGATACGCAGTATTTT	CASMGGTSGRALDTQYF
-	TRBV18	-	TRBJ2-5	TGTGCCAGCTCACCACCCTGGGACGGTAAAGAGACCCAGTACTTC	CASSPPWDGKETQYF
-	TRBV5-4	-	TRBJ2-3	TGTGCCAGCAGCTTGAGAGATACGCAGTATTTT	CASSLRDTQYF
-	TRBV29-1	TRBD1	TRBJ2-7	TGCAGCGTTGGCGGGGGACAGGGATTCGAGCAGTACTTC	CSVGGGQGFEQYF
-	TRBV15	-	TRBJ1-3	TGTGCCACCAGCAGAAATAGGGGCTCTGGAAACACCATATATTTT	CATSRNRGSGNTIYF
once	TRBV27	-	TRBJ2-3	TGTGCCAGCAGACTAACCTTGGATACGCAGTATTTT	CASRLTLDTQYF
-	TRBV2	-	TRBJ1-4	TGTGCCAGCAGTGAAGGCAGATTAAATGAAAAACTGTTTTTT	CASSEGRLNEKLFF
-	TRBV6-5	-	TRBJ1-5	TGTGCCAGCAGTTACTCCCGGGACAGCAATCAGCCCCAGCATTTT	CASSYSRDSNQPQHF
-	TRBV5-1	-	TRBJ2-1	TGCGCCAGCAGCTTCACTAGGATTGGTGAGCAGTTCTTC	CASSFTRIGEQFF
-	TRBV15	-	TRBJ2-7	TGTGCCACCAGCACACGGACTGGGGCGGCTAACGAGCAGTACTTC	CATSTRTGAANEQYF
-	TRBV14	TRBD2	TRBJ2-7	TGTGCCAGCAGCCTGCTGGCGGGGGGAACCTACGAGCAGTACTTC	CASSLLAGGTYEQYF
-	TRBV28	-	TRBJ1-1	TGTGCCAGCAGTTTGGAGGACATGAACACTGAAGCTTTCTTT	CASSLEDMNTEAFF
few	TRBV6-6	-	TRBJ1-2	TGTGCCAGCAGTTTCGTTGGGGGCAGGTATGGCTACACCTTC	CASSFVGGRYGYTF
-	TRBV6-1	TRBD1	TRBJ2-7	TGTGCCAGCAGTCCCTGGACAGGGGCCTACGAGCAGTACTTC	CASSPWTGAYEQYF
-	TRBV2	-	TRBJ2-1	TGTGCCACCTGTCGACGGATTCAGCCTTTGTCCTACAATGAGCAGTTCTTC	CATCRRIQPLSYNEQFF